The 22 T cell receptor beta chains listed next were all sequenced from one sample in a study of T cell responses to AZD1222 COVID-19 vaccine. The method was immunoSEQ multiplex PCR; TCRdb's version includes in-frame clones alone and lacks a portion of them. The sample shows 100,000 to 150,000 clones, over 75% of them seen only once. The source was peripheral blood, collected on day 0 of AZD1222 vaccination. The receptors shown here come from an adult in good health.

V gene TRBV7-9 combines with J gene TRBJ1-6; TRBD1 aligns across 9 bases. Germline V CDR1 and CDR2: SEHNR, FQNEAQ (reference sequence). The CDR3 runs to 15 residues. V lost 1 base, J lost 10 bases, and 5 bases stayed unmatched. CDR3 bases: TGTGCCAGCAGCTTAGGGGGACAGGGAGGATCACCCCTCCACTTT. This gives the protein CASSLGGQGGSPLHF.

This chain links TRBV18 with TRBJ1-2, with D possibly being TRBD1 (6 bases). This CDR3 has 15 residues. From germline, CDR1 is KGHSH and CDR2 LQKENI. V was pared by 3 bases and J by 8 bases, with 19 bases between. As DNA, the CDR3 is TGTGCCAGCTCACCTTCGACCGGGACAATGGGGGGCTACACCTTC. It codes for CASSPSTGTMGGYTF.

The chain couples TRBV5-4 to TRBJ1-5; D not resolved. CDR3 size: 13 residues. Germline CDR1 reads SGHNT; CDR2 reads YYREEE (reference sequence). The ends were cut back, 2 bases at V and 6 bases at J, with 9 bases in the middle. The chain's CDR3 is CASSFDIAQPQHF. In DNA, the CDR3 is TGTGCCAGCAGCTTCGACATTGCTCAGCCCCAGCATTTT.

The chain is built from TRBV10-3 and TRBJ2-1; 7 positions agree with TRBD2. Germline V gene data show CDR1 as ENHRY and CDR2 as SYGVKD. The CDR3 is 15 amino acids. With 4 bases clipped from V and 6 bases from J, the junction kept 9 bases outside the gene matches. The CDR3 DNA reads TGTGCCATCAGTGGAATTAGCGGGTTGGGCAATGAGCAGTTCTTC. It is translated as CAISGISGLGNEQFF.

CDR3 nucleotide sequence: TGTGCCAGCAGCTTGATGCAGGGGGATACGCAGTATTTT. This translates into CASSLMQGDTQYF. J is TRBJ2-3 and V is TRBV7-2; D may be TRBD1 (6 bases). The CDR3 sequence is 13 residues long. CDR1 and CDR2 (germline): SGHTA, FQGNSA. Deletions cut 3 bases from V and 6 bases from J, with 10 bases between.

The chain joins TRBV6-1 to TRBJ2-2; perhaps TRBD2 as D (5 bases). Trimming left V 3 bases short and J 6 bases short, with 8 bases between. The CDR3 runs 13 residues. Germline lookup yields CDR1 MNHNS and CDR2 SASEGT. The CDR3 here is CASSDEGPGELFF. The CDR3 DNA reads TGTGCCAGCAGTGACGAGGGCCCCGGGGAGCTGTTTTTT.

A word on this clone: Germline and junction disagree at one end, which may indicate a read error. The CDR3 nucleotides are TGCGCCAGCAGTTTGGACGGCTCACCCTATGGCTACACCTTC. Protein: CASSLDGSPYGYTF. The chain couples TRBV5-1 to TRBJ1-2, with unresolved D. The CDR3 covers 14 residues. Germline V gives CDR1 SGHRS, CDR2 YFSETQ.

The chain is built from TRBV27 and TRBJ1-2; weak D call: TRBD1 (6 bases). Germline CDR1 MNHEY, CDR2 SMNVEV (reference sequence). This CDR3 spans 14 amino acids. The V end lost 2 bases, the J end lost 8 bases, and 15 bases lay between the germline ends. The CDR3 protein is CASSLNAGARGYTF. DNA of the CDR3: TGTGCCAGCAGTTTAAACGCAGGGGCGAGGGGCTACACCTTC.

This rearrangement joins TRBV15 to TRBJ1-5; D remains ambiguous. CDR1 and CDR2 from the germline V gene are LNHNV and YYDKDF (reference sequence). The CDR3 spans 12 residues. The germline V and J ends were trimmed by 2 bases and 7 bases, with 6 bases remaining between them. The CDR3 DNA reads TGTGCCACCAGCAGACCGGGACAGCCCCAGCATTTT. This sequence encodes CATSRPGQPQHF.

The chain uses TRBV11-3 and TRBJ2-5; possibly TRBD1 or TRBD2 for D (5 bases each). The CDR3 sequence is 15 residues long. V lost 5 bases, J lost 4 bases, and 17 bases lay in between. Germline CDR1 is SGHNT and CDR2 is YENEEA. Here the CDR3 DNA reads TGTGCCAGCAGCCCAAGCGGACGGGACCCAGAGACCCAGTACTTC. This sequence encodes CASSPSGRDPETQYF.

J is TRBJ1-2 and V is TRBV4-1, with a possible D match to TRBD1 (6 bases). Deletions cut 4 bases from V and 8 bases from J, with 17 bases between. The CDR3 is 14 residues long. Germline V gene sequence: CDR1 MGHRA, CDR2 YSYEKL. The CDR3 here is CASSPSGRGFGYTF. The CDR3 DNA follows: TGCGCCAGCAGCCCATCTGGCAGGGGCTTCGGCTACACCTTC.

The chain is built from TRBV2 and TRBJ2-3; D is unresolved. CDR1 and CDR2 from the germline V gene are SNHLY and FYNNEI. This CDR3 region has 15 residues. V was cut by 6 bases and J by 2 bases, with 15 bases left in between. CDR3 sequence: CASSQTDWYTDTQYF. The CDR3 nucleotides read TGTGCCAGCAGCCAAACCGACTGGTACACAGATACGCAGTATTTT.

The chain uses TRBV7-8 and TRBJ1-1; D not certain. Trimming pared 2 bases from V and 3 bases from J, leaving 10 bases between. In germline, CDR1 is SGHVS, CDR2 FQNEAQ. This CDR3 has 14 amino acids. CDR3 sequence reads: CASSLRESYTEAFF. The CDR3 DNA reads TGTGCCAGCAGCTTAAGGGAAAGTTACACTGAAGCTTTCTTT.

The chain carries TRBV29-1 and TRBJ1-2; D is possibly TRBD1 (5 bases). Germline assignment: CDR1 SQVTM and CDR2 ANQGSEA. V was shortened by 4 bases and J by 2 bases, with 11 bases between the two germline ends. The CDR3 loop spans 13 amino acids. CDR3: CSVGEGTNYGYTF. In DNA, the CDR3 is TGCAGCGTTGGAGAGGGGACCAACTATGGCTACACCTTC.

The chain combines TRBV27 with TRBJ1-1; perhaps TRBD1 as D (5 bases). This CDR3 is built from 15 residues. Per the germline V gene, CDR1 is MNHEY and CDR2 is SMNVEV (reference sequence). The V and J ends lost 3 bases and 3 bases respectively, with 14 bases between them. CDR3 in DNA: TGTGCCAGCAGTTTTGGAACAGGTCGAGACACTGAAGCTTTCTTT. This gives the protein CASSFGTGRDTEAFF.

The chain is built from TRBV13 and TRBJ2-5, with TRBD2 matching over 8 bases. This CDR3 has 15 amino acids. Losses at the gene ends were 5 bases for V and 4 bases for J; bases not matched to a gene: 9. Per the germline V gene, CDR1 is PRHDT and CDR2 is FYEKMQ (reference sequence). The CDR3, as DNA: TGTGCCAGCAGCAGTAGCGGGACTTGGGGAGAGACCCAGTACTTC. Its translation: CASSSSGTWGETQYF.

The chain joins TRBV4-1 to TRBJ2-3; D possibly corresponds to TRBD1 (6 bases). Trimming took 6 bases from V and 3 from J, leaving 13 bases between them. The CDR3 extends over 14 amino acids. Germline V gives CDR1 MGHRA, CDR2 YSYEKL. CDR3 nucleotide sequence: TGCGCCAGCAGAGGGAGAGGGGGAACAGATACGCAGTATTTT. This codes for CASRGRGGTDTQYF.

This clone appeared a few times. DNA of the CDR3: TGTGCCACCGCCCCGGACAGCGGGAAGTACTCCTACAATGAGCAGTTCTTC. Protein sequence: CATAPDSGKYSYNEQFF. The chain recombines TRBV24-1 with TRBJ2-1; D possibly corresponds to TRBD2 (7 bases). V lost 9 bases, J lost 0 bases, and 20 bases lay in between. The CDR3 runs 17 residues. The germline CDR1 and CDR2 sequences are KGHDR and SFDVKD.

V is TRBV21-1 and J is TRBJ2-1; the table's D gene call, TRBD2, was not cross checked with the DNA. TRBV21-1 is a documented pseudogene. This CDR3 has 15 amino acids. The CDR3 here is CASGTSGRPYNEQFF. The CDR3 DNA reads as TGTGCCAGCGGGACTAGCGGGAGACCCTACAATGAGCAGTTCTTC.

This clone was seen once. The chain joins TRBV5-6 to TRBJ2-4, with D perhaps matching TRBD2 (5 bases). The germline gives CDR1 SGHDT, CDR2 YYEEEE. The ends were cut back, 0 bases at V and 0 bases at J, with 10 bases in the middle. CDR3 length: 16 amino acids. The CDR3 reads CASSLVDGGAKNIQYF. Written as DNA, the CDR3 is TGTGCCAGCAGCTTGGTGGACGGAGGAGCCAAAAACATTCAGTACTTC.

This clone was observed a single time. J is TRBJ2-7 and V is TRBV15, with TRBD2 as a possible D gene (6 bases). The germline V and J ends were trimmed by 0 bases and 0 bases, with 9 bases remaining between them. Per the germline V gene, CDR1 is LNHNV and CDR2 is YYDKDF (reference sequence). The length of the CDR3 is 15 residues. The CDR3 loop reads CATSRDGRTSYEQYF. DNA for the CDR3: TGTGCCACCAGCAGAGACGGGAGAACCTCCTACGAGCAGTACTTC.

This chain connects TRBV7-2 to TRBJ2-3; tentatively, D is TRBD1 (6 bases). Per the germline V gene, CDR1 is SGHTA and CDR2 is FQGNSA. V shed 5 bases and J shed 1 base, with 16 bases lying between them. The CDR3 totals 16 residues. The CDR3 DNA reads as TGTGCCAGCAGCCCTGGGGGCAGGGCCGGCACAGATACGCAGTATTTT. Protein product: CASSPGGRAGTDTQYF.